A selection of T cell receptor beta chains follows, all from one sample in a study of OX40 agonist ivuxolimab in advanced cancers. The method was immunoSEQ multiplex PCR; TCRdb's version includes in-frame clones alone and lacks a portion of them. Among fewer than 80,000 clones listed, 75% to 90% were seen once. Specimen: CD4+ or CD8+ T cells sorted from blood, collected in a trial of the OX40 agonist ivuxolimab. These receptor sequences come from an adult with an advanced solid tumor such as melanoma, head and neck, liver or kidney cancer. Each CDR3 is given with its conserved first and last residue. The D gene is left open where the match is weak. Clone size, where shown, is once, few, many, or a class for clones that have expanded.

cdr3_length | j_call | d_call | clone_size | v_call | cdr3_nt | cdr3_aa
16 | TRBJ2-3 | . | . | TRBV5-8 | TGTGCCAGCAGCGAACCGGACGGGGCTCTTGGGGATACGCAGTATTTT | CASSEPDGALGDTQYF
12 | TRBJ1-2 | . | . | TRBV18 | TGTGCCAGCTCACCTCGGGACTATGGCTACACCTTC | CASSPRDYGYTF
14 | TRBJ1-2 | . | . | TRBV19 | TGTGCCAGTAGTATCCCGACCGGTAACTATGGCTACACCTTC | CASSIPTGNYGYTF
12 | TRBJ1-1 | . | . | TRBV2 | TGTGCCAGCAGTGAAGCCAAGTCAGAAGCTTTCTTT | CASSEAKSEAFF
14 | TRBJ1-1 | TRBD1 | . | TRBV6-5 | TGTGCCAGCAGGCCGACAGGGGCGTTTGGGAAAGCTTTCTTT | CASRPTGAFGKAFF
16 | TRBJ2-1 | . | . | TRBV5-3 | TGTGCCAGAAGCTTGGGGCAGGGGAAGTTACGGAATGAGCAGTTCTTC | CARSLGQGKLRNEQFF
14 | TRBJ1-2 | TRBD1 | once | TRBV25-1 | TGTGCCAGCCAGCAGCCCACCAGGGGGCAAGGCTACACCTTC | CASQQPTRGQGYTF
17 | TRBJ2-3 | . | . | TRBV2 | TGTGCCAGCCCGTCGCAAGCGGCCTATGGGGGCACAGATACGCAGTATTTT | CASPSQAAYGGTDTQYF
15 | TRBJ2-2 | TRBD1 | . | TRBV12-5 | TGTGCTAGTGGCCCAGGGGGCCCCGACACCGGGGAGCTGTTTTTT | CASGPGGPDTGELFF
15 | TRBJ2-7 | . | . | TRBV7-3 | TGTGCCAGCAGCTTAGAGAGGAGGGGGCCCTACGAGCAGTACTTC | CASSLERRGPYEQYF
15 | TRBJ2-7 | TRBD1 | . | TRBV5-4 | TGTGCCAGCAGCGATATGGACAGGGGGGGTCGCGAGCAGTACTTC | CASSDMDRGGREQYF
12 | TRBJ2-7 | . | . | TRBV28 | TGTGCCAGCAGAAAAGACAGCTACGAGCAGTACTTC | CASRKDSYEQYF
16 | TRBJ2-3 | TRBD2 | . | TRBV7-2 | TGTGCCAGCAGCTTAGATGGGGGGGAGAGCACAGATACGCAGTATTTT | CASSLDGGESTDTQYF
15 | TRBJ2-3 | . | . | TRBV6-4 | TGTGCCAGCAGTGAGACCTTCGTGGCGACAGATACGCAGTATTTT | CASSETFVATDTQYF
14 | TRBJ2-5 | . | . | TRBV18 | TGTGCCAGCTCACCACCTCCTTACGGGGAGACCCAGTACTTC | CASSPPPYGETQYF
13 | TRBJ1-4 | TRBD1 | . | TRBV28 | TGTGCCATCCTAAACAGGGGTGAAGAAAAACTGTTTTTT | CAILNRGEEKLFF
15 | TRBJ1-2 | . | . | TRBV4-2 | TGTGCCAGCAGCCAGGAAACAGGGTTCACCTATGGCTACACCTTC | CASSQETGFTYGYTF
12 | TRBJ1-2 | TRBD1 | . | TRBV9 | TGTGCCAGCAGCGGAGGGGGCGTAGGCTACACCTTC | CASSGGGVGYTF
14 | TRBJ2-3 | . | . | TRBV27 | TGTGCCAGCAGTTTTGCGGGCAGCACAGATACGCAGTATTTT | CASSFAGSTDTQYF
12 | TRBJ2-5 | . | . | TRBV28 | TGTGCCAGCAGACGCGTACAAGAGACCCAGTACTTC | CASRRVQETQYF
13 | TRBJ2-7 | . | . | TRBV11-2 | TGTGCCAGCAGCTTAGAAGCATCCTACGAGCAGTACTTC | CASSLEASYEQYF
16 | TRBJ2-7 | TRBD2 | . | TRBV27 | TGTGCCAGCAGTTTGACAACTAGCGGGGGGTTTTACGAGCAGTACTTC | CASSLTTSGGFYEQYF
15 | TRBJ2-1 | . | . | TRBV25-1 | TGTGCCAGCAGTGAACGCCAAGACAGGCACAATGAGCAGTTCTTC | CASSERQDRHNEQFF
16 | TRBJ2-2 | . | . | TRBV19 | TGTGCCAGTAGTAAAATAGGACAGTTGAACACCGGGGAGCTGTTTTTT | CASSKIGQLNTGELFF
14 | TRBJ2-3 | TRBD1 | . | TRBV2 | TGTGCCAGCAGCCCAAGGACAGGGGCAGATACGCAGTATTTT | CASSPRTGADTQYF
11 | TRBJ2-7 | . | . | TRBV30 | TGTGCCTGGAGTGTACTGGAGTTTCAGTACTTC | CAWSVLEFQYF
15 | TRBJ2-3 | TRBD2 | . | TRBV15 | TGTGCCACCAGGAGGACTAGCGGGAGACCAGATACGCAGTATTTT | CATRRTSGRPDTQYF
11 | TRBJ2-5 | . | . | TRBV5-6 | TGTGCCAGCAGCCTGACCGAGACCCAGTACTTC | CASSLTETQYF
13 | TRBJ1-5 | . | once | TRBV6-4 | TGTGCCAGCAGTGCCCGATTCGATCAGCCCCAGCATTTT | CASSARFDQPQHF
16 | TRBJ2-1 | . | few | TRBV6-4 | TGTGCCAGCAGTGACTCGAACACAAGAATTCACAATGAGCAGTTCTTC | CASSDSNTRIHNEQFF
14 | TRBJ2-2 | TRBD1 | . | TRBV29-1 | TGCAGCGTTGGACAGGGGACGAACACCGGGGAGCTGTTTTTT | CSVGQGTNTGELFF
17 | TRBJ2-7 | TRBD1 | . | TRBV10-3 | TGTGCCATCAGTGCCTTATCGGTAGGGGGCACGGCCTACGAGCAGTACTTC | CAISALSVGGTAYEQYF
16 | TRBJ1-6 | . | . | TRBV2 | TGTGCCAGCAGATCCCTAGGCCCATGGAAAAATTCACCCCTCCACTTT | CASRSLGPWKNSPLHF
13 | TRBJ2-7 | TRBD1 | . | TRBV6-4 | TGTGCCAGCAGACAGGGGAAAAAATACGAGCAGTACTTC | CASRQGKKYEQYF
15 | TRBJ1-1 | . | . | TRBV6-6 | TGTGCCAGCAGTGATGGTTTGGGGGGGGCCACTGAAGCTTTCTTT | CASSDGLGGATEAFF
16 | TRBJ1-2 | . | . | TRBV11-2 | TGTGCCAGCAGCCCAACCTTAACAGGGTTTGGTGGTGGCTACACCTTC | CASSPTLTGFGGGYTF
12 | TRBJ1-2 | . | once | TRBV7-6 | TGTGCCAGCAGCCCATCTATCCTTGGCTACACCTTC | CASSPSILGYTF
15 | TRBJ2-3 | . | . | TRBV28 | TGTGCCAGCACTTTGGGGGGACAGAGCACAGATACGCAGTATTTT | CASTLGGQSTDTQYF
14 | TRBJ2-7 | . | . | TRBV18 | TGTGCCAGCTCACCATCCCAGGGTGGGTACGAGCAGTACTTC | CASSPSQGGYEQYF
15 | TRBJ2-2 | TRBD2 | once | TRBV7-2 | TGTGCCAGCAGTTTAACGGGGGGGCGTGCCGGGGAGCTGTTTTTT | CASSLTGGRAGELFF
18 | TRBJ2-2 | . | . | TRBV11-3 | TGTGCCAGCAGCTTAGCCGTCCTTGCGGGGGCCGGCACCGGGGAGCTGTTTTTT | CASSLAVLAGAGTGELFF